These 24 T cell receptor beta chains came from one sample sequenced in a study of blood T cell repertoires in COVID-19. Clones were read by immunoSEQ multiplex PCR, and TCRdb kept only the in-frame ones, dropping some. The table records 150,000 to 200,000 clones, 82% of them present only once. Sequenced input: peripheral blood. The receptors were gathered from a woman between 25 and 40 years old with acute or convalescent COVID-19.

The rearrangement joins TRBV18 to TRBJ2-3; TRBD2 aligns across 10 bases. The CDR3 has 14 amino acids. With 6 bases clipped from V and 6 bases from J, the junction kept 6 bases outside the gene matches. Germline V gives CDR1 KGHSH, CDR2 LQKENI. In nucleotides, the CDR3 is TGTGCCAGCTCGGTGGCTAGCGGGGGTGATACGCAGTATTTT. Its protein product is CASSVASGGDTQYF.

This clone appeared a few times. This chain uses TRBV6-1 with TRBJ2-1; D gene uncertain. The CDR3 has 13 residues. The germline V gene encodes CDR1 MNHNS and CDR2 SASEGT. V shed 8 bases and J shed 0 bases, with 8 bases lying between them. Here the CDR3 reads CASGWSSYNEQFF. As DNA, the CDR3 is TGTGCCAGCGGGTGGAGCTCCTACAATGAGCAGTTCTTC.

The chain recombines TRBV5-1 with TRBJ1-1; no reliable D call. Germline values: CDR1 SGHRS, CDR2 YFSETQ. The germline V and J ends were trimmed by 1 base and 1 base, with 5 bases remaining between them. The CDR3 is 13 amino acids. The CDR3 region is CASSLMANTEAFF. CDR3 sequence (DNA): TGCGCCAGCAGCTTGATGGCGAACACTGAAGCTTTCTTT.

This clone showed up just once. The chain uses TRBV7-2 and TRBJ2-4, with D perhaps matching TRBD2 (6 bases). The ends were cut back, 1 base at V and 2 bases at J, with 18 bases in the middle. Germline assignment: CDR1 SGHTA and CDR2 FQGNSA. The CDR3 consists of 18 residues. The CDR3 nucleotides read TGTGCCAGCAGCTTAGAGATCGGAGGGAAATTATCCAAAAACATTCAGTACTTC. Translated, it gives CASSLEIGGKLSKNIQYF. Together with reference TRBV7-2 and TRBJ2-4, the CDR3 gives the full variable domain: GAGVSQSPSNKVTEKGKDVELRCDPISGHTALYWYRQSLGQGLEFLIYFQGNSAPDKSGLPSDRFSAERTGGSVSTLTIQRTQQEDSAVYLCASSLEIGGKLSKNIQYFGAGTRLSVL.

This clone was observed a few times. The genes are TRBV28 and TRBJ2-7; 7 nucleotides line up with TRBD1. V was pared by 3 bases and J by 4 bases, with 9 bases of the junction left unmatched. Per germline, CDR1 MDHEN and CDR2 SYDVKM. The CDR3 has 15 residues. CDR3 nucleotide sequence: TGTGCCAGCAGTTTTAGCGACAGGGTCCGATACGAGCAGTACTTC. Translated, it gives CASSFSDRVRYEQYF.

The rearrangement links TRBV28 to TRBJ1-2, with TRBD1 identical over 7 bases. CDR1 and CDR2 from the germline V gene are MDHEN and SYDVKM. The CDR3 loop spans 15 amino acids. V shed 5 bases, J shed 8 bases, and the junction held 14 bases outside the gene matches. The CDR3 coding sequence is TGTGCCAGCAGTGCCGGTTGGAAGGGGGCGCAGGGCTACACCTTC. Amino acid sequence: CASSAGWKGAQGYTF.

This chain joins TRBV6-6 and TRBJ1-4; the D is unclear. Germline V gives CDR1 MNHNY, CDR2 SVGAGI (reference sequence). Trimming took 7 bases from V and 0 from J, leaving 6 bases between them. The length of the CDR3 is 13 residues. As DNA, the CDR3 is TGTGCCAGCATGCGGTCAACTAATGAAAAACTGTTTTTT. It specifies CASMRSTNEKLFF.

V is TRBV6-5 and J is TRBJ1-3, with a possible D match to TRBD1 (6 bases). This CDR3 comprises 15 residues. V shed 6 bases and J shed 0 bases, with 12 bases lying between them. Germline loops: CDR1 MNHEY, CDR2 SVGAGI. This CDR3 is CASSKQGYSGNTIYF. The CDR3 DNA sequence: TGTGCCAGCAGCAAACAGGGATACTCTGGAAACACCATATATTTT.

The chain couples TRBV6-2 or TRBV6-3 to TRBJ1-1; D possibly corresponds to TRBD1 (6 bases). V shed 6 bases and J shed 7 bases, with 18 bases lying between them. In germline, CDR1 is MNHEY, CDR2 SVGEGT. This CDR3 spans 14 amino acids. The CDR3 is CASSNADSHLEAFF. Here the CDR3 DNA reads TGTGCCAGCAGCAACGCGGACAGTCACCTTGAAGCTTTCTTT.

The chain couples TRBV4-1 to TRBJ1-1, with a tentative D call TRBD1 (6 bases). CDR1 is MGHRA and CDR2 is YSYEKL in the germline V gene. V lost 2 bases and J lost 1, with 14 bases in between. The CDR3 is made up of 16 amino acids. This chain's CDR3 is CASSQPVRGKNTEAFF. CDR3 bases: TGCGCCAGCAGCCAACCGGTCAGGGGTAAGAACACTGAAGCTTTCTTT.

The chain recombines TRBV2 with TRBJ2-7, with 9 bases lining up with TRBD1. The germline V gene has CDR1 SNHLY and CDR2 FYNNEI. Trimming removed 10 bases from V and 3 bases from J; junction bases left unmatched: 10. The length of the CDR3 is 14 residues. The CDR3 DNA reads TGTGCCACAGAGCCGGGACAGGGTTACTACGAGCAGTACTTC. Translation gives CATEPGQGYYEQYF. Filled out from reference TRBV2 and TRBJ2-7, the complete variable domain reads EPEVTQTPSHQVTQMGQEVILRCVPISNHLYFYWYRQILGQKVEFLVSFYNNEISEKSEIFDDQFSVERPDGSNFTLKIRSTKLEDSAMYFCATEPGQGYYEQYFGPGTRLTVT.

The CDR3 nucleotides read TGTGCCAGCGGAACGAGGACTGAAGCTTTCTTT. The encoded protein is CASGTRTEAFF. The genes are TRBV9 and TRBJ1-1; D ambiguous. This CDR3 spans 11 amino acids. Trimming cost V 7 bases and J 5 bases, with 9 bases left between them. Germline CDR1 reads SGDLS; CDR2 reads YYNGEE.

The CDR3 loop is CASSKVLTVNSTDTQYF. The CDR3 DNA reads TGTGCCAGCAGCAAAGTACTGACAGTGAATAGCACAGATACGCAGTATTTT. This chain joins TRBV21-1 and TRBJ2-3; the D call in the table, TRBD1, was not verified against the DNA. TRBV21-1 represents a pseudogene. This CDR3 is 17 amino acids long.

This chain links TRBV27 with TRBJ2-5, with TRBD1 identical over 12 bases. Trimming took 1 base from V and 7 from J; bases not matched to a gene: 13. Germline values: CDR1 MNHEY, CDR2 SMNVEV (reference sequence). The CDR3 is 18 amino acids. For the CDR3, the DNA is TGTGCCAGCAGTTTATTCGGGACAGGGGGCGGTCAAGCGGGGACCCAGTACTTC. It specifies CASSLFGTGGGQAGTQYF.

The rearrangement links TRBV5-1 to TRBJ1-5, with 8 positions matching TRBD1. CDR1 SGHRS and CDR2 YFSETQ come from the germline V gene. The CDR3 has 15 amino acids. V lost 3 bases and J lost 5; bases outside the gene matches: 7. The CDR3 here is CASSWTGSRDQPQHF. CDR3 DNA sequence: TGCGCCAGCAGCTGGACAGGGTCAAGGGATCAGCCCCAGCATTTT.

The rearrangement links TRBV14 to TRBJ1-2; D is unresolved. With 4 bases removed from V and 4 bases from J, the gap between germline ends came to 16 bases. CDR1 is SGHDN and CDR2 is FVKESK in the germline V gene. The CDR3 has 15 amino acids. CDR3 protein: CASSPPWEAAYGYTF. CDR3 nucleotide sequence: TGTGCCAGCAGCCCACCATGGGAGGCGGCCTATGGCTACACCTTC.

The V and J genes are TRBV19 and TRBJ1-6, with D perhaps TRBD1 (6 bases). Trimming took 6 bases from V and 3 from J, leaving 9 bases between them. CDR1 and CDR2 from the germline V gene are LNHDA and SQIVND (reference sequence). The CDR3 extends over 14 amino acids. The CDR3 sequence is CASRPDSYNSPLHF. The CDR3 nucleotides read TGTGCCAGTAGACCGGACAGCTATAATTCACCCCTCCACTTT.

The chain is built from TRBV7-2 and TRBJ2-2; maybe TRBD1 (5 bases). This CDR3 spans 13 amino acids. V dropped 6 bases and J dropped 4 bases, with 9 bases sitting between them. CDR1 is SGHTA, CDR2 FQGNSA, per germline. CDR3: CASRPGPTGELFF. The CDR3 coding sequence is TGTGCCAGCAGGCCAGGGCCCACCGGGGAGCTGTTTTTT.

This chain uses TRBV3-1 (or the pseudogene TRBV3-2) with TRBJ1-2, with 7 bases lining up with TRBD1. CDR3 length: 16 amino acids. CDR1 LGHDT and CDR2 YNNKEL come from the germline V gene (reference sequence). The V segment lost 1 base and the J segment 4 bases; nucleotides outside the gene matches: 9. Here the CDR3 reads CASSQGGGTDFYGYTF. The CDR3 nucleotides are TGTGCCAGCAGCCAAGGGGGTGGGACAGACTTCTATGGCTACACCTTC.

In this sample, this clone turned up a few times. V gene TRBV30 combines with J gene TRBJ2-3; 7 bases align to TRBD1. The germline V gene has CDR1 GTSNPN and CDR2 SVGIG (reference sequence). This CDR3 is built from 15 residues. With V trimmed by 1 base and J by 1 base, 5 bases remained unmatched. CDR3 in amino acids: CAWSDGTAGTDTQYF. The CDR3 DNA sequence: TGTGCCTGGAGTGACGGGACAGCTGGCACAGATACGCAGTATTTT.

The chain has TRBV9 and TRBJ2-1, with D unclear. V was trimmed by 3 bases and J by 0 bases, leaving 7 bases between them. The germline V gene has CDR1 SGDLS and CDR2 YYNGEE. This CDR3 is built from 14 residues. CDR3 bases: TGTGCCAGCAGCGAACATTACTCCTACAATGAGCAGTTCTTC. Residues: CASSEHYSYNEQFF. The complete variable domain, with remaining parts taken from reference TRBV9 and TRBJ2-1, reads DSGVTQTPKHLITATGQRVTLRCSPRSGDLSVYWYQQSLDQGLQFLIQYYNGEERAKGNILERFSAQQFPDLHSELNLSSLELGDSALYFCASSEHYSYNEQFFGPGTRLTVL.

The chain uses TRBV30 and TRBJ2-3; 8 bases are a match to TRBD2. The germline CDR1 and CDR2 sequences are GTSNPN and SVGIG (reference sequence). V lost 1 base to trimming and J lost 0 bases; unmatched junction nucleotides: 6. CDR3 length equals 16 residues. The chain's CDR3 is CAWSGASGRSTDTQYF. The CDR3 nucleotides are TGTGCCTGGAGTGGGGCTAGCGGGCGCAGCACAGATACGCAGTATTTT.

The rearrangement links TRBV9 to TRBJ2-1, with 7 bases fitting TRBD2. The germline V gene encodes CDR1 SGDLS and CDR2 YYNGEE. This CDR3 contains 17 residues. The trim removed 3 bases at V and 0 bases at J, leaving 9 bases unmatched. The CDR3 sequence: CASSDRPGRGSYNEQFF. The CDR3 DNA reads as TGTGCCAGCAGCGACCGACCGGGGAGGGGCTCCTACAATGAGCAGTTCTTC. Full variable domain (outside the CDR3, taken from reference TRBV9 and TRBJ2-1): DSGVTQTPKHLITATGQRVTLRCSPRSGDLSVYWYQQSLDQGLQFLIQYYNGEERAKGNILERFSAQQFPDLHSELNLSSLELGDSALYFCASSDRPGRGSYNEQFFGPGTRLTVL.

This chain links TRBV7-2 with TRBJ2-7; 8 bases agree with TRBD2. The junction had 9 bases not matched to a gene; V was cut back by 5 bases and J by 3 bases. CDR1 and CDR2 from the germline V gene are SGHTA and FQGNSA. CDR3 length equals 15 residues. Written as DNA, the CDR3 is TGTGCCAGCAGCCAGGGGCGGGGGGCCAGCTACGAGCAGTACTTC. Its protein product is CASSQGRGASYEQYF.